The TCR beta chain described here comes from a study of blood T cell repertoires in COVID-19. The CDR3 extends over 14 amino acids. Germline V gene sequence: CDR1 MNHNY, CDR2 SVGAGI (reference sequence). J gave up 4 bases and V 6 bases, and 5 bases lay outside the gene matches. Repertoires were generated with immunoSEQ multiplex PCR, while TCRdb's copy carries only in-frame clones and drops some. Of around 260,000 clones listed, roughly 90% are singletons. The TCR comes from a woman aged 25-40 years with COVID-19, enrolled during active disease. V gene TRBV6-6 combines with J gene TRBJ1-1; 10 nucleotides agree with TRBD1. The sequencing sample was made of peripheral blood. The chain's CDR3 is CASSRGQGFTEAFF. In DNA form, the CDR3 reads TGTGCCAGCAGCCGGGGACAGGGGTTCACTGAAGCTTTCTTT.